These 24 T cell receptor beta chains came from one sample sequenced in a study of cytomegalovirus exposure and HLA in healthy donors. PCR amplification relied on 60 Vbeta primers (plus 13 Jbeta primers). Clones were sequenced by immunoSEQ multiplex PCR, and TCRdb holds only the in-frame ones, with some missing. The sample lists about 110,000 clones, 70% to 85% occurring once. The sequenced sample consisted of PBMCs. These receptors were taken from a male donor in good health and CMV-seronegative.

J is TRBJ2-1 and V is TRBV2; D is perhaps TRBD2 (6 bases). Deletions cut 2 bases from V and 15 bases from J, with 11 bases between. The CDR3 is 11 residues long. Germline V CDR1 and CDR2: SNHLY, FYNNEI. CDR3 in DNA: TGTGCCAGCAGTGAAAAATCAGCGGGGTTCTTC. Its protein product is CASSEKSAGFF.

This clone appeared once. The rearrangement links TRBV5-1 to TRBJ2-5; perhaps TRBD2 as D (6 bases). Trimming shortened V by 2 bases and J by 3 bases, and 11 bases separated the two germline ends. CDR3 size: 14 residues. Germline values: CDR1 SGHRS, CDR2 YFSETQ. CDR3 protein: CASSLPTRKETQYF. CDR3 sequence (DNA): TGCGCCAGCAGCTTACCGACTAGAAAAGAGACCCAGTACTTC.

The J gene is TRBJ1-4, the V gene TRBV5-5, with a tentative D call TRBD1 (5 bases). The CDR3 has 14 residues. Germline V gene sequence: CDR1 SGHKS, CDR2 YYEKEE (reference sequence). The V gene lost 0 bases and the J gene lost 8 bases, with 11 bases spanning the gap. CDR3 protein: CASSLGGLGEKLFF. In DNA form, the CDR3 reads TGTGCCAGCAGCTTGGGGGGCTTAGGCGAAAAACTGTTTTTT. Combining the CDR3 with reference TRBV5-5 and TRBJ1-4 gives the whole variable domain DAGVTQSPTHLIKTRGQQVTLRCSPISGHKSVSWYQQVLGQGPQFIFQYYEKEERGRGNFPDRFSARQFPNYSSELNVNALLLGDSALYLCASSLGGLGEKLFFGSGTQLSVL.

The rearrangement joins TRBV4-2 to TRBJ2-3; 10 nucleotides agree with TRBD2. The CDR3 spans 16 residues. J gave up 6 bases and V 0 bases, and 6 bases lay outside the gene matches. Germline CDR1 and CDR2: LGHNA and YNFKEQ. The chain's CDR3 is CASSQELAGVRDTQYF. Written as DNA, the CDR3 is TGTGCCAGCAGCCAAGAGCTAGCGGGAGTTAGGGATACGCAGTATTTT.

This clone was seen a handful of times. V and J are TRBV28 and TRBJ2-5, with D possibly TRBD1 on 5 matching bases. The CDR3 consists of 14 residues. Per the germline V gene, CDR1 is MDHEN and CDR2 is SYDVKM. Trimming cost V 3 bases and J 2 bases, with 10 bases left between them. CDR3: CASSFITGQETQYF. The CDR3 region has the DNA TGTGCCAGCAGTTTCATCACAGGTCAAGAGACCCAGTACTTC.

The CDR3, as DNA: TGTGCCAGCAGACCTTTTTCCGTGACAGGGGGATTAGGCAATCAGCCCCAGCATTTT. Protein sequence: CASRPFSVTGGLGNQPQHF. The chain links TRBV11-2 to TRBJ1-5; 9 bases map to TRBD1. Trimming took 6 bases from V and 2 from J; bases not matched to a gene: 17. Germline CDR1 and CDR2: SGHAT and FQNNGV. This CDR3 spans 19 amino acids.

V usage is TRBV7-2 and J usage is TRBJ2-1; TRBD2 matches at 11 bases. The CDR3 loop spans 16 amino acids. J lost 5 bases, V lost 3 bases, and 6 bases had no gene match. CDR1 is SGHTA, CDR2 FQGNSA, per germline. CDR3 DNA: TGTGCCAGCAGCTTGCCCGGGACTAGCGGAAACAATGAGCAGTTCTTC. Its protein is CASSLPGTSGNNEQFF.

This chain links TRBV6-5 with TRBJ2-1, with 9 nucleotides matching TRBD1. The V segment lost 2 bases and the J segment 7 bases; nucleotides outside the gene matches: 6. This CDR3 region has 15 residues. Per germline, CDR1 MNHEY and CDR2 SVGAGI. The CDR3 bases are TGTGCCAGCAGTTACAGAGGGACAGGGTGGAATGAGCAGTTCTTC. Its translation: CASSYRGTGWNEQFF.

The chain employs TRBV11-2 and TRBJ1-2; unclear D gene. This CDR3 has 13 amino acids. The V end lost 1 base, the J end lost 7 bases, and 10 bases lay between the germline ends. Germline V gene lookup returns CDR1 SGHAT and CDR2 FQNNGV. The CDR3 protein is CASSLVSSVGYTF. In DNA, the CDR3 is TGTGCCAGCAGCTTAGTCAGTTCCGTTGGCTACACCTTC.

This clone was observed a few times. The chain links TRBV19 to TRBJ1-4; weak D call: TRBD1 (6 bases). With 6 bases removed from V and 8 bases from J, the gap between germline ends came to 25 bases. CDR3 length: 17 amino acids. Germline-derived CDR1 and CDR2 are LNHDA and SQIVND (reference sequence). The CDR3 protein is CASRPGGRGNREEKLFF. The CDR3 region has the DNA TGTGCCAGTAGGCCGGGAGGGAGGGGGAACCGAGAGGAAAAACTGTTTTTT.

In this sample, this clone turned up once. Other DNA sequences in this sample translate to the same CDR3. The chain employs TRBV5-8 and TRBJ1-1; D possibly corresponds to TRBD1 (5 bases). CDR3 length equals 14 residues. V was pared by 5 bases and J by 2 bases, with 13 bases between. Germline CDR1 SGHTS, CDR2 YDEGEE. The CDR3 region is CASSGGALNTEAFF. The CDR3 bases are TGTGCCAGCAGTGGAGGGGCCTTAAACACTGAAGCTTTCTTT.

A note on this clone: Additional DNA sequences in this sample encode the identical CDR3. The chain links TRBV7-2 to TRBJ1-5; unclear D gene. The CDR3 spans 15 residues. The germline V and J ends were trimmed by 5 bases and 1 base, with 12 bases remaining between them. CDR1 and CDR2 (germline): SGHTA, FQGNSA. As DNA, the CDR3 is TGTGCCAGCAGCGCGGGAGGAGGGAGCAATCAGCCCCAGCATTTT. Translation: CASSAGGGSNQPQHF.

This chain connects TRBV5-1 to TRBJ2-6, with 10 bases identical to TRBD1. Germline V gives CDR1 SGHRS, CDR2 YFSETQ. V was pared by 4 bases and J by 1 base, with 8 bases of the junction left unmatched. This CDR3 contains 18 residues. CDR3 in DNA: TGCGCCAGCAGCCCGGACAGGGGGTCTCCGTCTGGGGCCAACGTCCTGACTTTC. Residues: CASSPDRGSPSGANVLTF. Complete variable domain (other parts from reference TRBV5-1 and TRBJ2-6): KAGVTQTPRYLIKTRGQQVTLSCSPISGHRSVSWYQQTPGQGLQFLFEYFSETQRNKGNFPGRFSGRQFSNSRSEMNVSTLELGDSALYLCASSPDRGSPSGANVLTFGAGSRLTVL.

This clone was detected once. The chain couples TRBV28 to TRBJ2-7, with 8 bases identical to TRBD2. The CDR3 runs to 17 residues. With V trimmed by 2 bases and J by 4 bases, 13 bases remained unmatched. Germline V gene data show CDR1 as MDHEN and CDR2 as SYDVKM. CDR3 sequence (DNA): TGTGCCAGCAGTTTAGCCAGAGGGGATCGGGAGGGATACGAGCAGTACTTC. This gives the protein CASSLARGDREGYEQYF.

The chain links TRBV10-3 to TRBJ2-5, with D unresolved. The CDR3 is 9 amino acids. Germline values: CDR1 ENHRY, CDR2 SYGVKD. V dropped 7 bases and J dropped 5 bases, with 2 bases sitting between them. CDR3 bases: TGTGCCATCACGGAGACCCAGTACTTC. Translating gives CAITETQYF.

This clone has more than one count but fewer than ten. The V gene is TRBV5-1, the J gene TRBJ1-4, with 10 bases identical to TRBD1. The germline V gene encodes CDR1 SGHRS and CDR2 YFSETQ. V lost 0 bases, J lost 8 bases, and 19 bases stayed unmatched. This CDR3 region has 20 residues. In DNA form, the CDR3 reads TGCGCCAGCAGCTTGGGACACGGACAGGGGGTTTCGTCGAGCCGGGAAAAACTGTTTTTT. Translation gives CASSLGHGQGVSSSREKLFF.

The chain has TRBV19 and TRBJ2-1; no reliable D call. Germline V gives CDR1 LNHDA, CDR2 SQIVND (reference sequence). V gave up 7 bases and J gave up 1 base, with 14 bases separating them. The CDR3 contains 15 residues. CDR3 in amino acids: CASTPTVGSYNEQFF. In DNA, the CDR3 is TGTGCCAGTACCCCTACGGTCGGGTCCTACAATGAGCAGTTCTTC.

The CDR3 nucleotides read TGTGCCAGCAGCATCGGAGGGCCGAGGACCAATGAGCAGTTCTTC. This encodes CASSIGGPRTNEQFF. The chain recombines TRBV6-5 with TRBJ2-1; D is possibly TRBD2 (6 bases). Germline V CDR1 and CDR2: MNHEY, SVGAGI. CDR3 size: 15 residues. Trimming cost V 6 bases and J 6 bases, with 18 bases left between them.

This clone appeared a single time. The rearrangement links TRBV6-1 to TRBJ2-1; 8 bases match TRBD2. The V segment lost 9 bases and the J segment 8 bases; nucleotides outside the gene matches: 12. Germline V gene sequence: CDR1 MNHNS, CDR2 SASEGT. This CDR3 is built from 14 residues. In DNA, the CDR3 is TGTGCCAGTAGGGCTAGCGGGTTTGGCGATGAGCAGTTCTTC. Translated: CASRASGFGDEQFF.

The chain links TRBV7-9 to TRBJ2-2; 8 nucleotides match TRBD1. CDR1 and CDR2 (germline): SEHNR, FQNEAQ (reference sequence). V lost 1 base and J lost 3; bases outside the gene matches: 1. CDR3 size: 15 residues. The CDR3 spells CASSLVQGDTGELFF. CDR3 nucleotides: TGTGCCAGCAGCTTAGTACAGGGGGACACCGGGGAGCTGTTTTTT.

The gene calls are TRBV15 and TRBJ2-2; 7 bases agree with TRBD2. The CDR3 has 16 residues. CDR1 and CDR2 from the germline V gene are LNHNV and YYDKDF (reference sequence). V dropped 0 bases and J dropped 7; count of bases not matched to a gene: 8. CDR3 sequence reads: CATSRDATSAGGELFF. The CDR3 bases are TGTGCCACCAGCAGAGACGCCACTAGCGCGGGCGGGGAGCTGTTTTTT.

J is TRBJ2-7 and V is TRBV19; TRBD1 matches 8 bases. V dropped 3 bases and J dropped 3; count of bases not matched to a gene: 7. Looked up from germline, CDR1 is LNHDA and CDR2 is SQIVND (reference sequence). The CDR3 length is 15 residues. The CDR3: CASSMEDRAGYEQYF. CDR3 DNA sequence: TGTGCCAGTAGTATGGAGGACAGGGCAGGCTACGAGCAGTACTTC. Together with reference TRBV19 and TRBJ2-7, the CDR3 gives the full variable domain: DGGITQSPKYLFRKEGQNVTLSCEQNLNHDAMYWYRQDPGQGLRLIYYSQIVNDFQKGDIAEGYSVSREKKESFPLTVTSAQKNPTAFYLCASSMEDRAGYEQYFGPGTRLTVT.

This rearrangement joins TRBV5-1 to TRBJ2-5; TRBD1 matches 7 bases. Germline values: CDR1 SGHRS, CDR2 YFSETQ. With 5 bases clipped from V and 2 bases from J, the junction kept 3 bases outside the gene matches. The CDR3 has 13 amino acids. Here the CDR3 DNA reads TGCGCCAGCAGGACGGACAGGCAAGAGACCCAGTACTTC. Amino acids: CASRTDRQETQYF.

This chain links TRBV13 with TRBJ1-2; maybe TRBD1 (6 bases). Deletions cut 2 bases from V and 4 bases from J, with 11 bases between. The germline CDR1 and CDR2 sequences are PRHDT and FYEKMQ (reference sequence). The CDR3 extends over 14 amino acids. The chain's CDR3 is CASSLTGQIYGYTF. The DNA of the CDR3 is TGTGCCAGCAGCTTAACCGGACAGATCTATGGCTACACCTTC.